The entry below gives a single TCR beta chain sequence along with its context. Its antigen remains unknown. The read ends 3 residues early relative to the CDR3; the germline J gene fills the gap. Libraries were prepared by immunoSEQ multiplex PCR; TCRdb keeps only in-frame clonotypes and omits some of them. The repertoire table contains under 30,000 clones. Germline values: CDR1 DFQATT, CDR2 SNEGSKA (reference sequence). V shed 0 bases and J shed 2 bases, with 21 bases lying between them. The CDR3 spans 18 residues. This sample is part of a study of T cells in women clearing cervical HPV infection. Overall study context: Blood came at first lesion visit for cases, post-clearance for controls. Cases' blood sampling followed lesion detection by median around 150 days (90 to 200).

Findings of the study overall: Cases carried less TRBV6-7 than controls: about 0.1% versus 0.15%. CIN3+ cases had significantly higher TCR repertoire richness than controls, but evenness did not differ.

Sequencing used blood buffy coat. V is TRBV20-1 and J is TRBJ2-3; unclear D gene. The clonotype was recovered from a woman between 18 and 69 years old with a cervical HPV16 infection that either progressed to CIN3+ or cleared (not recorded which). The CDR3 spells CSARDGSDPSFLTDTQYF. Incomplete CDR3 DNA: TGCAGTGCTAGAGACGGGTCTGACCCGTCGTTTCTCACAGATACG.